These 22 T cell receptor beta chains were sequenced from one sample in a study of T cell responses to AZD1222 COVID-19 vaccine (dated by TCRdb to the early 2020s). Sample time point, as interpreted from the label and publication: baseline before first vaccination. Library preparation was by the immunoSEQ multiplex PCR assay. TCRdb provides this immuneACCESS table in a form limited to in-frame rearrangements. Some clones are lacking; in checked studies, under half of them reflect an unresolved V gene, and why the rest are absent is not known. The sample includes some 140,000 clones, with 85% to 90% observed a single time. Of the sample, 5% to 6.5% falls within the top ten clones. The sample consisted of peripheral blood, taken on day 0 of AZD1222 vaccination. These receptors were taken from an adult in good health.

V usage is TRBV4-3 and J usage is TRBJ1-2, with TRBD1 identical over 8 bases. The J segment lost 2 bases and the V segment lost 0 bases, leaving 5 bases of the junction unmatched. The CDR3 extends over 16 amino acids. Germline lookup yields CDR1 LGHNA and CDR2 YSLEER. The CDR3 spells CASSQEWAGGNYGYTF. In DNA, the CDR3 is TGCGCCAGCAGCCAAGAATGGGCAGGGGGCAACTATGGCTACACCTTC.

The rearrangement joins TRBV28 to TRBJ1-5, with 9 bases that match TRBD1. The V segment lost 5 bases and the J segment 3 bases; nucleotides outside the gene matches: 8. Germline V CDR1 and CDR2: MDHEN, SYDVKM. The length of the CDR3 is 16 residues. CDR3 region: CASSETGGGYNQPQHF. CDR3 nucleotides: TGTGCCAGCAGTGAGACAGGGGGAGGGTACAATCAGCCCCAGCATTTT.

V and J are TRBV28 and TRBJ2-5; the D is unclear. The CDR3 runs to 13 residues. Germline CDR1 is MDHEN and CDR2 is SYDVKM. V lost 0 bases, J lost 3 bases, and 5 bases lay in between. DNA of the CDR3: TGTGCCAGCAGTTTATGGCCAGAAGAGACCCAGTACTTC. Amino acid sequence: CASSLWPEETQYF.

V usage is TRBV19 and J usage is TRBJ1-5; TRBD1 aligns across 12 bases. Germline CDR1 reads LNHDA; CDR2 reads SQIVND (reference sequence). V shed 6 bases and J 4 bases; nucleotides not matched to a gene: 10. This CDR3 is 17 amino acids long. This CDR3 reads CASRDSTGQGANQPQHF. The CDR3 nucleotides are TGTGCCAGTAGGGACTCTACGGGACAGGGGGCGAATCAGCCCCAGCATTTT.

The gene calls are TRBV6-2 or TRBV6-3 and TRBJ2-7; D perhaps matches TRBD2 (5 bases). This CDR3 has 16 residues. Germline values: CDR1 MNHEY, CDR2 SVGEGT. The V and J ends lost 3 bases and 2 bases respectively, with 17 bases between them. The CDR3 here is CASSYSRRVYPYEQYF. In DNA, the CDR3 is TGTGCCAGCAGTTATAGTCGGCGGGTCTACCCCTACGAGCAGTACTTC.

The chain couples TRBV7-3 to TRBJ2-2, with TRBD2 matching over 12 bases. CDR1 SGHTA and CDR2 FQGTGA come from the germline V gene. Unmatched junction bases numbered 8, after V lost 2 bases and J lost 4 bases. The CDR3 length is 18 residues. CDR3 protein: CASSLGTSGPTPTGELFF. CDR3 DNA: TGTGCCAGCAGCTTAGGGACTAGCGGGCCCACGCCCACCGGGGAGCTGTTTTTT.

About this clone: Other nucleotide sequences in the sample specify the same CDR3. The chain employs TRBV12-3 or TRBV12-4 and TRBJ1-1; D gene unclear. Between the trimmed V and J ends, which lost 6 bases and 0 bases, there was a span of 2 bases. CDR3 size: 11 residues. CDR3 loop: CASSMNTEAFF. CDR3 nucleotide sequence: TGTGCCAGCAGCATGAACACTGAAGCTTTCTTT.

CDR3: CASSLVQGNTIYF. DNA for the CDR3: TGTGCCAGCAGCTTAGTACAGGGAAACACCATATATTTT. The chain couples TRBV11-3 to TRBJ1-3; D gene unclear. CDR1 is SGHNT, CDR2 YENEEA, per germline. The CDR3 runs 13 residues. V was cut by 1 base and J by 4 bases, with 5 bases left in between. The entire variable domain, with the rest obtained from reference TRBV11-3 and TRBJ1-3, is as follows: EAGVVQSPRYKIIEKKQPVAFWCNPISGHNTLYWYLQNLGQGPELLIRYENEEAVDDSQLPKDRFSAERLKGVDSTLKIQPAELGDSAVYLCASSLVQGNTIYFGEGSWLTVV.

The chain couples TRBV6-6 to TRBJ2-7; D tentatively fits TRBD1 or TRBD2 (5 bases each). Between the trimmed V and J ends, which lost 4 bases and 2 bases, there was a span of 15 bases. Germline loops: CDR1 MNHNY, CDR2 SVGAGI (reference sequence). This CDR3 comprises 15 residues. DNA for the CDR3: TGTGCCAGCAGTTCGACCGGGACCCTAACCTACGAGCAGTACTTC. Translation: CASSSTGTLTYEQYF.

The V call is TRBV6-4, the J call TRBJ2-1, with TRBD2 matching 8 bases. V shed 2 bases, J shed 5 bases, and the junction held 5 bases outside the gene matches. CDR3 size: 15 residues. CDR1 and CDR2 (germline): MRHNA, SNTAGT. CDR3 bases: TGTGCCAGCAGTGACCAAGCGGGAGCTAACAATGAGCAGTTCTTC. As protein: CASSDQAGANNEQFF.

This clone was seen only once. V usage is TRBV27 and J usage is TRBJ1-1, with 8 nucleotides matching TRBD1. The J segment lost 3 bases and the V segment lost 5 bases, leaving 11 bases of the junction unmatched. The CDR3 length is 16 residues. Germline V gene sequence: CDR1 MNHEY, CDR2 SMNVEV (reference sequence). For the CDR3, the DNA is TGTGCCAGCAGTCACGGACAGGGAAGACGGGACACTGAAGCTTTCTTT. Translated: CASSHGQGRRDTEAFF.

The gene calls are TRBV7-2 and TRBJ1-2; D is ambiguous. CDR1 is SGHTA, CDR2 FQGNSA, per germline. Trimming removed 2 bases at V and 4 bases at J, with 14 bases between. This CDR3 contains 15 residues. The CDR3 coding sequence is TGTGCCAGCAGCTTATGGGCGGGGTTCAGCTATGGCTACACCTTC. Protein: CASSLWAGFSYGYTF.

The CDR3 reads CASSFLPGQGKLFF. The CDR3 region has the DNA TGTGCCAGCAGTTTCCTCCCGGGACAGGGTAAACTGTTTTTT. The V gene is TRBV28, the J gene TRBJ1-4; 9 nucleotides line up with TRBD1. Germline CDR1 reads MDHEN; CDR2 reads SYDVKM. The CDR3 sequence is 14 residues long. The J segment lost 11 bases and the V segment lost 3 bases, leaving 7 bases of the junction unmatched. The full variable domain, rest sourced from reference TRBV28 and TRBJ1-4, is DVKVTQSSRYLVKRTGEKVFLECVQDMDHENMFWYRQDPGLGLRLIYFSYDVKMKEKGDIPEGYSVSREKKERFSLILESASTNQTSMYLCASSFLPGQGKLFFGSGTQLSVL.

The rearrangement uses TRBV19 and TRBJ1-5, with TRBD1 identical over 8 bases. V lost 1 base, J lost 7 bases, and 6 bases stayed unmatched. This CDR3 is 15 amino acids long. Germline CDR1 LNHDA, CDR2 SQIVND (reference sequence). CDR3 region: CASSIVQGARQPQHF. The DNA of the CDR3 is TGTGCCAGTAGTATAGTTCAGGGGGCAAGGCAGCCCCAGCATTTT.

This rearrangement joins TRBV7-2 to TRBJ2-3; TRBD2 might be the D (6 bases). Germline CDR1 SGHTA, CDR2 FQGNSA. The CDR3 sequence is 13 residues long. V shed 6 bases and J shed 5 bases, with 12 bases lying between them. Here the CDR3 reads CASSYTGGDTQYF. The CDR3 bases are TGTGCCAGCAGTTATACCGGGGGAGATACGCAGTATTTT.

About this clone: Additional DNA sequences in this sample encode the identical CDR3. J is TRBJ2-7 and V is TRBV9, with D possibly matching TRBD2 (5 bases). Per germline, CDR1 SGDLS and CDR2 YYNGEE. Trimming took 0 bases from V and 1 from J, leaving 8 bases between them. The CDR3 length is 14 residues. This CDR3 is CASSVGGSSYEQYF. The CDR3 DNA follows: TGTGCCAGCAGCGTAGGAGGGTCATCCTACGAGCAGTACTTC.

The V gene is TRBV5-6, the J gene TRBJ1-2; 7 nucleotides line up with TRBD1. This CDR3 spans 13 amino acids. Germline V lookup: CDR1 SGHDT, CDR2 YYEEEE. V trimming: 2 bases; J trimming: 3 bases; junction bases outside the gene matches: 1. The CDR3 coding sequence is TGTGCCAGCAGCTTAGACAGGGACTATGGCTACACCTTC. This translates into CASSLDRDYGYTF.

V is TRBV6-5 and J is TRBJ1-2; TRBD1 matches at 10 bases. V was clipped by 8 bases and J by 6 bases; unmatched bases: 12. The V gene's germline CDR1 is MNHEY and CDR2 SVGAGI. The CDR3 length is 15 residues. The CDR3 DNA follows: TGTGCCAGCCAAAAGGGGACAGGGGAGCGGCATGGCTACACCTTC. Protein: CASQKGTGERHGYTF.

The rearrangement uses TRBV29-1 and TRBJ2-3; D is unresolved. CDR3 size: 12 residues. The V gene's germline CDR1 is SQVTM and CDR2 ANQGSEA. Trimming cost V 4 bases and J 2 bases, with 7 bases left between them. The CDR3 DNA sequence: TGCAGCGTTGTGGGCCCCACAGATACGCAGTATTTT. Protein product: CSVVGPTDTQYF.

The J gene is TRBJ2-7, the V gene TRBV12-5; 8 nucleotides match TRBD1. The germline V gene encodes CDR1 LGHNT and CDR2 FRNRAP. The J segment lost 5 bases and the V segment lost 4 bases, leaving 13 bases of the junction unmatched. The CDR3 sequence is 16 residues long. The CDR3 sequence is CASGWPGQGPFDEQYF. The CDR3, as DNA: TGTGCTAGTGGTTGGCCCGGACAGGGACCCTTCGACGAGCAGTACTTC.

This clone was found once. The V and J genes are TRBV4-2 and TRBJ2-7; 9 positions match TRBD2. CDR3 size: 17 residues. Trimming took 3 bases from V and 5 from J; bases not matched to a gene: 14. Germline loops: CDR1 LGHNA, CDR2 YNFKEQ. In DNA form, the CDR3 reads TGTGCCAGCAGCCAGGGAGGACCGGGACTAGCTGCAAACGAGCAGTACTTC. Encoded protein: CASSQGGPGLAANEQYF.

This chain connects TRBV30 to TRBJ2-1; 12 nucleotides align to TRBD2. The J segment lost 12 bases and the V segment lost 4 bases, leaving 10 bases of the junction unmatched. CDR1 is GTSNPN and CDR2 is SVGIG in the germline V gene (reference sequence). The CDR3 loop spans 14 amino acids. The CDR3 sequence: CAWTLAGGPKGQFF. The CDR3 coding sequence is TGTGCCTGGACTCTAGCGGGAGGGCCGAAAGGGCAGTTCTTC.